Shown below are 15 T cell receptor beta chains from a single sample sequenced in a study of T cell repertoires in cytomegalovirus infection. TCRdb processed the reads anew with MiXCR; each CDR3 protein has one entry. This table has approximately 750,000 distinct CDR3 sequences, roughly 36% appearing once. The sample was PBMCs. All receptors derive from a human donor in good health (CMV status not recorded). Some clones in this sample may be carry-over from other donors' samples.

Regarding this clonotype: A read error is possible here, since a much larger clone lies one base away. This sequence joins TRBV7-2 and TRBJ2-7; D gene unclear. Deletions cut 4 bases from V and 0 bases from J, with 7 bases between. CDR3 length: 13 residues. The germline CDR1 and CDR2 sequences are SGHTA and FQGNSA. This CDR3 reads CASSSDPSYEQYF. CDR3 in DNA: TGTGCCAGCAGCTCAGACCCCTCCTACGAGCAGTACTTC. Using reference TRBV7-2 and TRBJ2-7 for the parts outside the CDR3, the full variable domain is GAGVSQSPSNKVTEKGKDVELRCDPISGHTALYWYRQSLGQGLEFLIYFQGNSAPDKSGLPSDRFSAERTGGSVSTLTIQRTQQEDSAVYLCASSSDPSYEQYFGPGTRLTVT.

This clonotype was observed many times. The V and J genes are TRBV5-1 and TRBJ2-3; D may be TRBD1 (5 bases). V was trimmed by 0 bases and J by 6 bases, leaving 14 bases between them. CDR1 and CDR2 from the germline V gene are SGHRS and YFSETQ. The CDR3 extends over 15 amino acids. This chain's CDR3 is CASSLVDTAGDTQYF. The CDR3, as DNA: TGCGCCAGCAGCTTGGTAGACACCGCAGGGGATACGCAGTATTTT.

The chain recombines TRBV7-9 with TRBJ1-1, with 9 nucleotides matching TRBD1. V lost 3 bases, J lost 8 bases, and 4 bases stayed unmatched. The CDR3 length is 13 residues. Per germline, CDR1 SEHNR and CDR2 FQNEAQ (reference sequence). This chain's CDR3 is CASSFGGTGEAFF. DNA of the CDR3: TGTGCCAGCAGCTTTGGCGGGACAGGGGAAGCTTTCTTT.

On this clonotype: A much bigger clone sits one base away, suggesting this may be a read error. This sequence joins TRBV4-1 and TRBJ1-6; D gene unclear. Germline assignment: CDR1 MGHRA and CDR2 YSYEKL. The CDR3 has 13 amino acids. The chain's CDR3 is CASSFLNHSPPHF. CDR3 nucleotide sequence: TGCGCCAGCAGTTTTTTAAACCATTCACCCCCCCACTTT.

Many counts were recorded for this clonotype. The chain has TRBV7-8 and TRBJ2-1, with D perhaps TRBD1 or TRBD2 (5 bases each). V lost 2 bases and J 8 bases, leaving 13 bases between the germline ends. Per germline, CDR1 SGHVS and CDR2 FQNEAQ. The CDR3 covers 14 residues. This chain's CDR3 is CASSLRDEGHEQFF. DNA for the CDR3: TGTGCCAGCAGCTTAAGGGACGAGGGCCATGAGCAGTTCTTC.

For this clonotype: Since the CDR3 does not end with the conserved phenylalanine or tryptophan, this likely comes from a read error. The genes are TRBV7-6 and TRBJ2-4, with D possibly TRBD2 on 6 matching bases. Trimming took 3 bases from V and 3 from J, leaving 9 bases between them. The germline V gene encodes CDR1 SGHVS and CDR2 FNYEAQ. The CDR3 is 14 residues long. CDR3 sequence (DNA): TGTGCCAGCAGCTTGATCGGGGGCAAAAACATTCAGTACTTA. Residues: CASSLIGGKNIQYL.

V and J are TRBV5-4 and TRBJ2-1; the D call may be TRBD1 or TRBD2 (6 bases each). CDR1 and CDR2 from the germline V gene are SGHNT and YYREEE (reference sequence). This CDR3 is 14 amino acids long. V lost 2 bases to trimming and J lost 7 bases, with 13 bases between them. This chain's CDR3 is CASSFRGGGNEQFF. The CDR3 DNA reads as TGTGCCAGCAGCTTCAGGGGTGGAGGGAATGAGCAGTTCTTC.

V is TRBV7-6 and J is TRBJ1-1, with 7 bases lining up with TRBD1. V shed 0 bases and J 3 bases; nucleotides not matched to a gene: 4. Per germline, CDR1 SGHVS and CDR2 FNYEAQ. This CDR3 is built from 15 residues. CDR3 in DNA: TGTGCCAGCAGCTTAGCAAGGGGGCGGGACACTGAAGCTTTCTTT. This codes for CASSLARGRDTEAFF.

J is TRBJ2-1 and V is TRBV2, with TRBD1 matching over 8 bases. Losses at the gene ends were 7 bases for V and 6 bases for J; bases not matched to a gene: 5. Germline V gene sequence: CDR1 SNHLY, CDR2 FYNNEI. This CDR3 contains 13 residues. CDR3 DNA: TGTGCCAGCACGGGACAGGCGGGCAATGAGCAGTTCTTC. Translation gives CASTGQAGNEQFF.

This clonotype has a single count. This clone may be a read error of a much larger clone one base away. J is TRBJ2-5 and V is TRBV7-4; 8 nucleotides agree with TRBD2. Germline V gives CDR1 SGHVT, CDR2 SQSDAQ. CDR3 length equals 12 residues. The junction had 8 bases not matched to a gene; V was cut back by 4 bases and J by 13 bases. This chain's CDR3 is CASSSTSGNLYF. In DNA, the CDR3 is TGTGCCAGCAGCTCAACTAGCGGCAACCTGTACTTC. The variable domain in full, with the rest retrieved from reference TRBV7-4 and TRBJ2-5, is GAGVSQSPRYKVAKRGRDVALRCDSISGHVTLYWYRQTLGQGSEVLTYSQSDAQRDKSGRPSGRFSAERPERSVSTLKIQRTEQGDSAVYLCASSSTSGNLYFGPGTRLLVL.

V gene TRBV4-1 combines with J gene TRBJ1-3; 10 nucleotides line up with TRBD1. Looked up from germline, CDR1 is MGHRA and CDR2 is YSYEKL. The length of the CDR3 is 16 residues. V gave up 3 bases and J gave up 7 bases; unmatched junction bases: 9. The CDR3: CASSQGQGNGGNTIYF. CDR3 DNA sequence: TGCGCCAGCAGCCAGGGACAGGGGAACGGTGGGAACACCATATATTTT.

As concerns this clonotype: A much larger clone differs by one base, so this may be a read error. The conserved phenylalanine or tryptophan is not found at the CDR3 terminus, so this likely reflects a read error. This CDR3 reads CASSLGPGIGNQPQHL. The DNA for the CDR3 is TGTGCCAGCAGTTTGGGGCCGGGAATCGGCAATCAGCCCCAGCATTTG. The rearrangement uses TRBV12-3 or TRBV12-4 and TRBJ1-5, with a weak D call TRBD1 (5 bases). The CDR3 sequence is 16 residues long. Trimming stripped 3 bases from V and 2 bases from J, with 14 bases between.

V and J are TRBV6-5 and TRBJ1-1; the match to TRBD1 covers 11 bases. The CDR3 consists of 15 residues. Germline trimming cut 7 bases from V and 2 bases from J; bases unmatched to any gene: 6. Germline CDR1 MNHEY, CDR2 SVGAGI. CDR3 protein: CASTSGQGANTEAFF. In DNA, the CDR3 is TGTGCCAGCACGTCCGGACAGGGGGCAAACACTGAAGCTTTCTTT.

With regard to this clonotype: This may stem from a read error, because a much larger clone lies one nucleotide away. The genes are TRBV7-6 and TRBJ2-5, with a weak D call TRBD1 (6 bases). Germline-derived CDR1 and CDR2 are SGHVS and FNYEAQ. This CDR3 contains 16 residues. In nucleotides, the CDR3 is TGTGCCAGCAGCCCATTTTTACAGGGCTACCAAGAGTCCCAGTACTTC. Protein sequence: CASSPFLQGYQESQYF.

The chain is built from TRBV5-1 and TRBJ1-3; D uncertain. V lost 3 bases and J 0 bases, leaving 10 bases between the germline ends. Germline loops: CDR1 SGHRS, CDR2 YFSETQ. The CDR3 totals 15 residues. The CDR3 DNA follows: TGCGCCAGCAGCTCTTCCGGGCCCTCTGGAAACACCATATATTTT. Its protein is CASSSSGPSGNTIYF.